A selection of T cell receptor beta chains follows, all from one sample in a study of vaccination effects on CD4 cells after COVID-19. These receptors' antigens are unknown. The repertoire was sequenced with immunoSEQ multiplex PCR; TCRdb's copy has only in-frame clones and lacks some. The sample lists tens of thousands of clones; approximately 70% were seen once. The input for sequencing was CD4+ T cells from PBMCs cultured with HCoV-NL63 spike peptides, taken before COVID-19 vaccination. The receptor source for this set is a human donor who received a COVID-19 vaccine. The CDR3 runs from the conserved cysteine through the conserved F or W. The D gene is left open where the match is weak. Only part of the rows carry a size: once, few, many, or a class if the clone is expanded.

>.|TRBV5-5|.|TRBJ1-2
CASSSTIGGGYGYTF
TGTGCCAGCAGCTCCACAATCGGGGGGGGCTATGGCTACACCTTC
>.|TRBV30|.|TRBJ2-2
CAWSPQNTGELFF
TGTGCCTGGAGTCCACAGAACACCGGGGAGCTGTTTTTT
>.|TRBV2|TRBD2|TRBJ2-1
CASSPTGRIVLSEQFF
TGTGCCAGCAGCCCTACCGGGAGGATCGTCTTGAGTGAGCAGTTCTTC
>.|TRBV7-9|.|TRBJ2-7
CASSPRIYEQYF
TGTGCCAGCAGCCCCCGGATCTACGAGCAGTACTTC
>few|TRBV19|.|TRBJ2-2
CASSMRDSGELFF
TGTGCCAGTAGTATGCGGGACTCCGGGGAGCTGTTTTTT
>.|TRBV7-9|.|TRBJ1-2
CASSLARVPGYTF
TGTGCCAGCAGCTTAGCTCGGGTACCTGGCTACACCTTC
>.|TRBV4-3|TRBD1|TRBJ1-1
CASSQVGTGGLEAFF
TGCGCCAGCAGCCAAGTCGGGACAGGGGGTCTAGAAGCTTTCTTT
>medium-sized|TRBV30|.|TRBJ1-2
CAWSVRGTYGYTF
TGTGCCTGGAGTGTACGGGGGACCTATGGCTACACCTTC
>.|TRBV30|.|TRBJ1-5
CAWNSLGASQPQHF
TGTGCCTGGAACAGTCTAGGGGCAAGCCAGCCCCAGCATTTT
>.|TRBV7-2|TRBD1|TRBJ1-2
CASSRDTGATYGGYTF
TGTGCCAGCAGCCGGGACACAGGGGCCACCTATGGGGGCTACACCTTC
>.|TRBV6-5|.|TRBJ1-1
CASSFTGTRPEAFF
TGTGCCAGCAGTTTCACCGGGACGCGGCCTGAAGCTTTCTTT
>.|TRBV4-2|.|TRBJ1-6
CASSQDVRTTWESPLHF
TGTGCCAGCAGCCAAGATGTCAGGACTACGTGGGAGTCACCCCTCCACTTT
>.|TRBV3-1/TRBV3-2|.|TRBJ2-2
CASSPLYLGGELFF
TGTGCCAGCAGCCCACTCTATCTTGGCGGGGAGCTGTTTTTT
>once|TRBV6-1|.|TRBJ1-2
CASSDTWQGRLYGYTF
TGTGCCAGCAGTGATACTTGGCAGGGGCGCCTCTATGGCTACACCTTC
>.|TRBV7-8|TRBD2|TRBJ2-1
CASSSGGAGYNEQFF
TGTGCCAGCAGCTCCGGGGGGGCCGGATACAATGAGCAGTTCTTC